This T cell receptor (beta chain) was recorded in a study of shared clonotypes between healthy human individuals. Study-level points and caveats: Around 5% of naive CD4 clonotypes were common to a handful of donors.

As concerns this clone: The antigen is undetermined.

The repertoire was sequenced with immunoSEQ multiplex PCR; TCRdb's copy has only in-frame clones and lacks some. The sample includes roughly 2,300,000 clones, roughly 92% of them seen just once. The germline V and J ends were trimmed by 0 bases and 3 bases, with 18 bases remaining between them. The CDR3 totals 18 residues. CDR1 is LGHNA and CDR2 is YSLEER in the germline V gene. This receptor was obtained from a man aged 18 to 29 in good health. Some clones in this sample may be carry-over from other donors' samples. This sequence joins TRBV4-3 and TRBJ1-3; a weak D match, TRBD1 (6 bases). Source material: naive CD4+ T cells from PBMCs. Subset noted: CD45RA+ positively selected. CDR3 DNA: TGCGCCAGCAGCCAAGATATCCCCAGGGGTGAATTTGGAAACACCATATATTTT. It codes for CASSQDIPRGEFGNTIYF.